The sequence of this T cell receptor (beta chain) was determined in a study of T cells in Graves' hyperthyroidism and ophthalmopathy. Overall study results and limits: Most clonotypes that expanded in the thyroid above 0.001 also showed up in blood.

Amplification of TCR beta CDR3 regions used RNA as the template. With the HTBI primer set, the TCR CDR3 went through a first round of RT-PCR. MiXCR was run by TCRdb on the multiplex PCR reads, yielding one entry per CDR3 protein. Among 800,000 or so distinct CDR3 sequences listed, around 38% were seen once. Looked up from germline, CDR1 is SGDLS and CDR2 is YYNGEE. Trimming removed 0 bases at V and 5 bases at J, with 8 bases between. The CDR3 has 14 residues. Comments on this clonotype: The antigen remains undetermined.

Recently diagnosed hyperthyroidism of less than 2 months' duration affected patients aged 18 to 65. Thyroid ultrasound and orbital computed tomography, with clinical symptoms and serum thyroxine and TRAb, informed diagnoses. This sequence was found in a man between 18 and 35 years old with Graves' hyperthyroidism. The sequencing sample was made of blood. The J gene is TRBJ1-4, the V gene TRBV9; weak D call: TRBD1 (6 bases). CDR3 loop: CASSVEGGNEKLFF. Here the CDR3 DNA reads TGTGCCAGCAGCGTAGAAGGGGGGAATGAAAAACTGTTTTTT.